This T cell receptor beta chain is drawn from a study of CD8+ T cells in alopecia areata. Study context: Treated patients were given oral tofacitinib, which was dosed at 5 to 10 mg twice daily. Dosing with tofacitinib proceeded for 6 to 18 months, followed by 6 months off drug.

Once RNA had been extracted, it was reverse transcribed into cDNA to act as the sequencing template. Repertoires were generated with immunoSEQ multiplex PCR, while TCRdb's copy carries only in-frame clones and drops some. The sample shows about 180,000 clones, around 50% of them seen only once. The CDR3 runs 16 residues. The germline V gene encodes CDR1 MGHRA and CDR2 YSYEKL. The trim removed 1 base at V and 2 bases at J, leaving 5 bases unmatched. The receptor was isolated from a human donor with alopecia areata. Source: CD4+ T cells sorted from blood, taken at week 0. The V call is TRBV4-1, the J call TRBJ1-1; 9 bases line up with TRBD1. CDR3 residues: CASSQGRTGVNTEAFF. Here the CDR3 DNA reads TGCGCCAGCAGCCAAGGGCGGACAGGGGTCAACACTGAAGCTTTCTTT.